This record looks at one T cell receptor beta chain sequence and its context. The antigen remains undetermined. The CDR3 totals 17 residues. CDR1 and CDR2 (germline): MNHNS, SASEGT. V lost 2 bases to trimming and J lost 2 bases, with 16 bases between them. Tumor samples were taken before definitive surgery or chemotherapy. These data are taken from a study of high-grade serous ovarian cancer treatment subgroups. Findings and limits, study-wide: Different patients shared almost no repertoire; same-patient tumors shared about 0.11 to 0.85. The analyses considered CDR3 and ignored CDR1 and CDR2.

TCRdb's copy holds only in-frame clones and misses some; the assay was immunoSEQ multiplex PCR. Of about 2,800 clones listed, more than 60% were seen once; the top ten hold more than 4.5%. This sequence was found in a human donor with high-grade serous ovarian cancer. The genes are TRBV6-1 and TRBJ1-5, with D uncertain. Sequenced sample: tumor tissue. In DNA form, the CDR3 reads TGTGCCAGCAGTGAAATGGAGAGTGCCTGGGGCAATCAGCCCCAGCATTTT. It specifies CASSEMESAWGNQPQHF.